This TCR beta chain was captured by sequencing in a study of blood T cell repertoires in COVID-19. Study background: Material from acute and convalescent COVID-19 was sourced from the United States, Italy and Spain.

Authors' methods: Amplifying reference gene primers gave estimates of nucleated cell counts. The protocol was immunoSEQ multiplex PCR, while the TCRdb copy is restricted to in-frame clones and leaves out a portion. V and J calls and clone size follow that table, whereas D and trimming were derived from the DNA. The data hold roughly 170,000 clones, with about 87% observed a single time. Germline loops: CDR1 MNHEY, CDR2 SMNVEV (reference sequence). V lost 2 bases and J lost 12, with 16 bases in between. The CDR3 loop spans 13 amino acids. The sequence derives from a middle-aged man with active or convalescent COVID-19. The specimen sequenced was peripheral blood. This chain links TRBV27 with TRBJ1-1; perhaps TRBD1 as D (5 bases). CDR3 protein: CASSLMRQTGPFF. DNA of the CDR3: TGTGCCAGCAGTTTAATGAGACAGACGGGTCCTTTCTTT.